A single sample is the source of the 9 T cell receptor beta chains below, sequenced in a study of cytomegalovirus exposure and HLA in healthy donors. With 60 Vbeta and 13 Jbeta primers, the PCR was carried out. TCRdb's table, derived via immunoSEQ multiplex PCR, lists solely in-frame clones and lacks some. The sample holds roughly 52,000 clones, around 52% seen once. Sequenced material: PBMCs. These receptors were taken from a human donor in good health.

This clone has just a few counts. The rearrangement links TRBV7-6 to TRBJ2-7, with a possible D match to TRBD1 (6 bases). CDR1 is SGHVS, CDR2 FNYEAQ, per germline. V lost 4 bases to trimming and J lost 3 bases, with 19 bases between them. This CDR3 spans 16 amino acids. The DNA for the CDR3 is TGTGCCAGCAGCTCGGACAGCGTAGCTTATAACTACGAGCAGTACTTC. It translates to CASSSDSVAYNYEQYF.

This clone was seen only a few times. The rearrangement uses TRBV27 and TRBJ2-3; maybe TRBD2 (7 bases). The germline V gene has CDR1 MNHEY and CDR2 SMNVEV (reference sequence). The V and J ends lost 2 bases and 6 bases respectively, with 12 bases between them. CDR3 length: 14 amino acids. CDR3 residues: CASSLAGAGDTQYF. The CDR3 coding sequence is TGTGCCAGCAGTTTAGCGGGGGCAGGGGATACGCAGTATTTT.

The chain uses TRBV10-3 and TRBJ2-3; a possible D gene is TRBD1 (6 bases). The CDR3 covers 15 residues. V dropped 0 bases and J dropped 0 bases, with 7 bases sitting between them. Germline-derived CDR1 and CDR2 are ENHRY and SYGVKD. In DNA, the CDR3 is TGTGCCATCAGTGAGTCAGGACAGAGCACAGATACGCAGTATTTT. Encoded protein: CAISESGQSTDTQYF.

This chain links TRBV7-2 with TRBJ2-5; the match to TRBD1 covers 10 bases. Germline V gives CDR1 SGHTA, CDR2 FQGNSA. There are 13 residues in the CDR3. V gave up 5 bases and J gave up 4 bases; unmatched junction bases: 1. The CDR3 here is CASSRDRGETQYF. The CDR3 region has the DNA TGTGCCAGCAGCCGGGACAGGGGAGAGACCCAGTACTTC.

The V gene is TRBV4-3, the J gene TRBJ1-6; TRBD1 aligns across 8 bases. Germline V gives CDR1 LGHNA, CDR2 YSLEER. The CDR3 spans 14 residues. The V segment lost 3 bases and the J segment 5 bases; nucleotides outside the gene matches: 0. The CDR3 sequence: CASSQDRDNSPLHF. DNA for the CDR3: TGCGCCAGCAGCCAGGACAGGGATAATTCACCCCTCCACTTT.

This clone was counted between two and nine times. The V call is TRBV10-2, the J call TRBJ1-1; D is uncertain. Germline CDR1 and CDR2: WSHSY and SAAADI. Trimming took off 2 bases at V and 1 base at J, with 8 bases between the two ends. The CDR3 consists of 14 residues. CDR3 amino acids: CASSEIQQNTEAFF. The DNA for the CDR3 is TGCGCCAGCAGTGAGATCCAACAGAACACTGAAGCTTTCTTT.

The rearrangement uses TRBV2 and TRBJ2-7; 9 positions agree with TRBD1. This CDR3 has 16 amino acids. Looked up from germline, CDR1 is SNHLY and CDR2 is FYNNEI. Trimming removed 6 bases from V and 3 bases from J; junction bases left unmatched: 12. The CDR3 loop is CASSLWVGQGNYEQYF. In nucleotides, the CDR3 is TGTGCCAGCAGCCTATGGGTGGGACAGGGAAACTACGAGCAGTACTTC.

V usage is TRBV13 and J usage is TRBJ2-2; a weak D match, TRBD2 (6 bases). This CDR3 spans 16 amino acids. Trimming removed 0 bases at V and 6 bases at J, with 14 bases between. Germline-derived CDR1 and CDR2 are PRHDT and FYEKMQ (reference sequence). The CDR3, as DNA: TGTGCCAGCAGCTTAGGCCGGGGGTTTCAAGCCGGGGAGCTGTTTTTT. Amino acids: CASSLGRGFQAGELFF.

This chain connects TRBV5-4 to TRBJ2-1; tentatively, D is TRBD2 (6 bases). Germline assignment: CDR1 SGHNT and CDR2 YYREEE (reference sequence). CDR3 size: 16 residues. Trimming cost V 2 bases and J 5 bases, with 17 bases left between them. Here the CDR3 DNA reads TGTGCCAGCAGCTTCCGGGGTGGGGGGAGTAACAATGAGCAGTTCTTC. It yields the protein CASSFRGGGSNNEQFF.